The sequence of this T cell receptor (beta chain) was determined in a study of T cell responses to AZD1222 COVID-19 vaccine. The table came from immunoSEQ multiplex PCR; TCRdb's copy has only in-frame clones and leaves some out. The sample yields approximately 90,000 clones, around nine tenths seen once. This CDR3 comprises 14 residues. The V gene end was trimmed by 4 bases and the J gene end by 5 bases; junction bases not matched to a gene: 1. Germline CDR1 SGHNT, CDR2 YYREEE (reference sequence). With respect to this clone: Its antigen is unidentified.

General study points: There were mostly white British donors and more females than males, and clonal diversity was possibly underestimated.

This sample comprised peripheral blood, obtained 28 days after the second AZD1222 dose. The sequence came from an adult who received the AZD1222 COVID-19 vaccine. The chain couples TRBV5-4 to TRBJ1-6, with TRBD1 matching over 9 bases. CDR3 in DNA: TGTGCCAGCAGCCGGGACAGGGATAATTCACCCCTCCACTTT. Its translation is CASSRDRDNSPLHF.